The 20 T cell receptor beta chains below come from one sample, sequenced in a study of PD-L1 blockade in urothelial cancer. The repertoire was sequenced with immunoSEQ multiplex PCR; TCRdb's copy has only in-frame clones and lacks some. The table shows under 55,000 clones, with roughly 86% occurring only once. Time point defined: peripheral blood 6 weeks after treatment start. The sample in question was PBMCs, obtained around atezolizumab (anti-PD-L1) treatment. The source is a man in his fifties or sixties with urothelial cancer.

This clone was seen just once. V usage is TRBV19 and J usage is TRBJ1-5; possibly TRBD1 for D (6 bases). Germline CDR1 and CDR2: LNHDA and SQIVND (reference sequence). This CDR3 has 15 residues. Trimming removed 3 bases at V and 9 bases at J, with 18 bases between. The CDR3 nucleotides read TGTGCCAGTAGTATGGCTCGGCGGGGGGCTGGGCCCCAGCATTTT. The encoded protein is CASSMARRGAGPQHF.

V is TRBV29-1 and J is TRBJ2-3; 7 bases map to TRBD1. The CDR3 spans 13 residues. Germline trimming cut 5 bases from V and 2 bases from J; bases unmatched to any gene: 4. Looked up from germline, CDR1 is SQVTM and CDR2 is ANQGSEA. CDR3 sequence (DNA): TGCAGCGTTAGGGGGCTTTACACAGATACGCAGTATTTT. It is translated as CSVRGLYTDTQYF.

The sample holds a few counts of this clone. CDR3 in amino acids: CASSTRQGNEKLFF. The CDR3 nucleotides read TGTGCCAGCAGCACACGCCAGGGAAATGAAAAACTGTTTTTT. V usage is TRBV14 and J usage is TRBJ1-4; weak D call: TRBD1 (5 bases). This CDR3 has 14 amino acids. Germline V lookup: CDR1 SGHDN, CDR2 FVKESK. V was shortened by 5 bases and J by 5 bases, with 12 bases between the two germline ends.

The J gene is TRBJ1-6, the V gene TRBV28; 7 bases agree with TRBD1. Trimming at V came to 6 bases and at J to 9 bases, leaving 11 bases not matched to a gene. Per the germline V gene, CDR1 is MDHEN and CDR2 is SYDVKM. The CDR3 has 15 amino acids. The CDR3 coding sequence is TGTGCCAGCAGCCCTATGGACAGGACGGTTTCACCCCTCCACTTT. It codes for CASSPMDRTVSPLHF.

The count of this clone is one. The chain carries TRBV7-9 and TRBJ2-1; 9 nucleotides agree with TRBD1. V trimming: 0 bases; J trimming: 7 bases; junction bases outside the gene matches: 4. Germline V gene lookup returns CDR1 SEHNR and CDR2 FQNEAQ (reference sequence). The CDR3 extends over 15 amino acids. CDR3 coding DNA: TGTGCCAGCAGCTTAGCGGGGACAGGGTGGAATGAGCAGTTCTTC. Translation: CASSLAGTGWNEQFF. The variable domain in full, completed from reference TRBV7-9 and TRBJ2-1, reads DTGVSQNPRHKITKRGQNVTFRCDPISEHNRLYWYRQTLGQGPEFLTYFQNEAQLEKSRLLSDRFSAERPKGSFSTLEIQRTEQGDSAMYLCASSLAGTGWNEQFFGPGTRLTVL.

The rearrangement links TRBV18 to TRBJ2-3; perhaps TRBD1 as D (6 bases). Germline V lookup: CDR1 KGHSH, CDR2 LQKENI. This CDR3 is built from 13 residues. Trimming took off 6 bases at V and 5 bases at J, with 12 bases between the two ends. CDR3 in DNA: TGTGCCAGCTCCCTCCCGGACAGAGATACGCAGTATTTT. Translation gives CASSLPDRDTQYF.

This clone has only a few counts. This chain links TRBV18 with TRBJ1-1; no clear D. V was clipped by 0 bases and J by 10 bases, with 12 bases between them. The CDR3 totals 13 residues. In germline, CDR1 is KGHSH, CDR2 LQKENI. The CDR3 is CASSPPSAAGAFF. Written as DNA, the CDR3 is TGTGCCAGCTCACCACCCTCTGCAGCGGGAGCTTTCTTT. Filled out from reference TRBV18 and TRBJ1-1, the complete variable domain reads NAGVMQNPRHLVRRRGQEARLRCSPMKGHSHVYWYRQLPEEGLKFMVYLQKENIIDESGMPKERFSAEFPKEGPSILRIQQVVRGDSAAYFCASSPPSAAGAFFGQGTRLTVV.

V gene TRBV7-2 combines with J gene TRBJ1-1; D is perhaps TRBD1 (6 bases). The CDR3 has 15 residues. Trimming took off 5 bases at V and 1 base at J, with 14 bases between the two ends. Germline CDR1 and CDR2: SGHTA and FQGNSA. The CDR3 reads CASSVPGGSNTEAFF. DNA of the CDR3: TGTGCCAGCAGCGTACCGGGGGGCTCGAACACTGAAGCTTTCTTT.

The rearrangement joins TRBV5-5 to TRBJ1-3; 7 nucleotides match TRBD1. CDR3 length: 15 residues. In germline, CDR1 is SGHKS, CDR2 YYEKEE (reference sequence). The J segment lost 1 base and the V segment lost 5 bases, leaving 6 bases of the junction unmatched. CDR3 loop: CASRGAQGSGNTIYF. CDR3 sequence (DNA): TGTGCCAGCAGGGGGGCACAGGGGTCTGGAAACACCATATATTTT.

The rearrangement uses TRBV28 and TRBJ1-5; 7 bases agree with TRBD1. Germline values: CDR1 MDHEN, CDR2 SYDVKM. Trimming took 5 bases from V and 1 from J; bases not matched to a gene: 11. This CDR3 contains 17 residues. CDR3 bases: TGTGCCAGCAGTCTAAGAAACAGGGGTGTGAGCAATCAGCCCCAGCATTTT. Translation: CASSLRNRGVSNQPQHF.

This clone was observed a few times. The V gene is TRBV11-2, the J gene TRBJ1-2, with TRBD1 as a possible D gene (6 bases). Trimming stripped 4 bases from V and 3 bases from J, with 12 bases between. The V gene's germline CDR1 is SGHAT and CDR2 FQNNGV. This CDR3 has 14 residues. The CDR3: CASSSQGGYYGYTF. In nucleotides, the CDR3 is TGTGCCAGCAGCTCTCAAGGGGGTTACTATGGCTACACCTTC.

The chain combines TRBV10-2 with TRBJ2-7; weak D call: TRBD2 (6 bases). From germline, CDR1 is WSHSY and CDR2 SAAADI. V dropped 5 bases and J dropped 3 bases, with 8 bases sitting between them. The CDR3 has 12 residues. The CDR3 coding sequence is TGCGCCAGCAGTTACGGGAGCTACGAGCAGTACTTC. Encoded protein: CASSYGSYEQYF.

This clone is a singleton in its sample. The rearrangement uses TRBV5-4 and TRBJ2-2, with 16 bases lining up with TRBD2. Per germline, CDR1 SGHNT and CDR2 YYREEE (reference sequence). The CDR3 is 18 residues long. The J segment lost 1 base and the V segment lost 3 bases, leaving 3 bases of the junction unmatched. CDR3 DNA sequence: TGTGCCAGCAGCTGGGGACTAGCGGGAGGGGGGAACACCGGGGAGCTGTTTTTT. Residues: CASSWGLAGGGNTGELFF.

This chain connects TRBV7-8 to TRBJ2-1; the match to TRBD2 covers 11 bases. In germline, CDR1 is SGHVS, CDR2 FQNEAQ. The CDR3 is 17 residues long. V gave up 1 base and J gave up 10 bases; unmatched junction bases: 12. CDR3 nucleotide sequence: TGTGCCAGCAGCTTAGTGGTAGCGGGAGGGCGAGGGGAGGAGCAGTTCTTC. This translates into CASSLVVAGGRGEEQFF. Together with reference TRBV7-8 and TRBJ2-1, the CDR3 gives the full variable domain: GAGVSQSPRYKVAKRGQDVALRCDPISGHVSLFWYQQALGQGPEFLTYFQNEAQLDKSGLPSDRFFAERPEGSVSTLKIQRTQQEDSAVYLCASSLVVAGGRGEEQFFGPGTRLTVL.

The chain joins TRBV9 to TRBJ1-5; D remains unclear. V shed 2 bases and J shed 0 bases, with 9 bases lying between them. This CDR3 contains 15 residues. Germline CDR1 reads SGDLS; CDR2 reads YYNGEE. The CDR3 nucleotides read TGTGCCAGCAGCGTCGGGGTGGTTAGCAATCAGCCCCAGCATTTT. It is translated as CASSVGVVSNQPQHF.

The chain employs TRBV11-2 and TRBJ2-2, with 12 nucleotides matching TRBD2. The CDR3 sequence is 17 residues long. Per germline, CDR1 SGHAT and CDR2 FQNNGV. The V segment lost 3 bases and the J segment 4 bases; nucleotides outside the gene matches: 6. CDR3 DNA: TGTGCCAGCAGCTTTGCTAGCGGGGGGGTAGGCACCGGGGAGCTGTTTTTT. Protein: CASSFASGGVGTGELFF.

This rearrangement joins TRBV4-1 to TRBJ1-6, with D hard to call. Trimming shortened V by 1 base and J by 6 bases, and 7 bases separated the two germline ends. CDR1 MGHRA and CDR2 YSYEKL come from the germline V gene. The CDR3 is 14 residues long. The DNA for the CDR3 is TGCGCCAGCAGCCAAGCTGGGCCTAATTCACCCCTCCACTTT. This translates into CASSQAGPNSPLHF.

V is TRBV2 and J is TRBJ2-7; D is uncertain. The CDR3 contains 13 residues. CDR1 is SNHLY, CDR2 FYNNEI, per germline. Trimming removed 4 bases at V and 3 bases at J, with 10 bases between. The CDR3 DNA is TGTGCCAGCAGTGCTAGGTCCTTCTACGAGCAGTACTTC. Amino acids: CASSARSFYEQYF.

The rearrangement links TRBV27 to TRBJ2-1; D gene ambiguous. The CDR3 has 15 amino acids. Germline lookup yields CDR1 MNHEY and CDR2 SMNVEV (reference sequence). The germline V and J ends were trimmed by 5 bases and 2 bases, with 13 bases remaining between them. The CDR3 bases are TGTGCCAGCAGTCCCGTTAGCATCCCCTACAATGAGCAGTTCTTC. Protein product: CASSPVSIPYNEQFF.

CDR3 region: CATEPTSVYEQYF. CDR3 nucleotide sequence: TGTGCCACCGAACCGACTAGCGTCTACGAGCAGTACTTC. This chain joins TRBV28 and TRBJ2-7, with 8 nucleotides matching TRBD2. The trim removed 10 bases at V and 3 bases at J, leaving 8 bases unmatched. CDR3 length: 13 amino acids. The germline gives CDR1 MDHEN, CDR2 SYDVKM.